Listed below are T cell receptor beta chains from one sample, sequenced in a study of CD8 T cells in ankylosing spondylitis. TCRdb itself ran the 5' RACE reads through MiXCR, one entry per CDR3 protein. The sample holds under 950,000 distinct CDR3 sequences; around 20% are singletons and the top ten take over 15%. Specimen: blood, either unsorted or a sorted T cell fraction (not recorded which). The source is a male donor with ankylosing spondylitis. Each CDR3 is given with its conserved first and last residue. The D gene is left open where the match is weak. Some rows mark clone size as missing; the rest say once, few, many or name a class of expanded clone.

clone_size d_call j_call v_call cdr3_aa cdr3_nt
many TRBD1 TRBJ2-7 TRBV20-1 CSASRTGVVGTYEQYF TGCAGTGCTAGTCGGACAGGGGTGGTTGGTACCTACGAGCAGTACTTC
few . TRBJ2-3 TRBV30 CAWGPGERTDTQYF TGTGCCTGGGGACCCGGGGAGCGCACAGATACGCAGTATTTT
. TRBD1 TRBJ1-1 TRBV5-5 CASSFINRGEEAFF TGTGCCAGCAGCTTTATTAACAGGGGTGAGGAAGCTTTCTTT
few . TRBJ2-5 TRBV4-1 CASSQDRGGTQTTQYF TGCGCCAGCAGCCAAGATCGGGGAGGGACACAAACCACCCAGTACTTC
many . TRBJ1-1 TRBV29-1 CSVEDGTEAFF TGCAGCGTTGAGGATGGCACTGAAGCTTTCTTT
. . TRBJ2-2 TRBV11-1 CASSSRTDLGTGELFF TGTGCCAGCAGCTCGCGGACAGACCTAGGGACCGGGGAGCTGTTTTTT
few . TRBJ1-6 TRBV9 CASSVGTEPLHF TGTGCCAGCAGCGTAGGGACAGAGCCCCTCCACTTT
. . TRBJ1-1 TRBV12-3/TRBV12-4 CASSPGQSRPEAFF TGTGCCAGCAGCCCCGGACAGAGTCGCCCTGAAGCTTTCTTT
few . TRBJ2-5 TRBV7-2 CASSLELYALETQYF TGTGCCAGCAGCTTAGAACTCTACGCACTTGAGACCCAGTACTTC
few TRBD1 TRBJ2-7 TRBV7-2 CASSPRTGGLSYEQYF TGTGCCAGCAGCCCAAGAACAGGGGGCTTGTCCTACGAGCAGTACTTC
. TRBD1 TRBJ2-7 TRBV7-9 CASSVPTGGAFYEQYF TGTGCCAGCAGCGTCCCTACAGGGGGCGCCTTCTACGAGCAGTACTTC
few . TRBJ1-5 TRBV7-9 CASSLGPGRHF TGTGCCAGCAGCTTAGGCCCGGGTCGGCATTTT
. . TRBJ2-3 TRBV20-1 CSAREWGIGGGTDTQYF TGCAGTGCTAGAGAGTGGGGGATTGGGGGCGGCACAGATACGCAGTATTTT
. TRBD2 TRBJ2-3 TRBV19 CASRDGTSGATDTQYF TGTGCCAGTAGAGATGGGACTAGCGGGGCCACAGATACGCAGTATTTT
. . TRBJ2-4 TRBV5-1 CASSFRDSYKNIQYF TGCGCCAGCAGCTTCCGGGACTCCTACAAAAACATTCAGTACTTC
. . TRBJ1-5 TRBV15 CATSRAREGLVSQHF TGTGCCACCAGCAGAGCCCGGGAGGGCCTCGTTTCCCAGCATTTT
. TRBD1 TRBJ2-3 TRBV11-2 CASSRTGTGLTDTQYF TGTGCCAGCAGCCGAACCGGGACAGGGTTAACAGATACGCAGTATTTT
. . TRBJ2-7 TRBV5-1 CASSLGRGPHYEQYF TGCGCCAGCAGCTTGGGGCGGGGGCCGCACTACGAGCAGTACTTC
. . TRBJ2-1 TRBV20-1 CSARGGAGNEQFF TGCAGTGCTAGAGGGGGGGCCGGCAATGAGCAGTTCTTC
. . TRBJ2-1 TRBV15 CATSRGSDGNEQFF TGTGCCACCAGCAGGGGCTCAGATGGGAATGAGCAGTTCTTC
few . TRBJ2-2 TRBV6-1 CASSQTPNTGELFF TGTGCCAGCAGTCAAACGCCGAACACCGGGGAGCTGTTTTTT
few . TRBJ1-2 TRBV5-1 CASSRMPPQGAVNYGYTF TGCGCCAGCAGCCGCATGCCGCCTCAGGGTGCAGTGAACTATGGCTACACCTTC
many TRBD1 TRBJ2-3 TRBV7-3 CASSPRQGSTDTQYF TGTGCCAGCAGCCCCCGACAGGGAAGCACAGATACGCAGTATTTT
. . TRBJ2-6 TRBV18 CASSQVFSGANVLTF TGTGCCAGCTCCCAAGTCTTCTCTGGGGCCAACGTCCTGACTTTC
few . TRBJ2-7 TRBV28 CASSSSPGGGNYEQYF TGTGCCAGCAGTTCCTCCCCCGGTGGGGGGAACTACGAGCAGTACTTC
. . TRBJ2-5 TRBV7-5 CISVPEAYGPVGETQYF .
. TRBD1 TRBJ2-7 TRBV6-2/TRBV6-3 CATTTGVYEQYF TGTGCCACCACGACAGGGGTCTACGAGCAGTACTTC
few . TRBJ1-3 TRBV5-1 CASSRDSGVGGNTIYF TGCGCCAGCAGCCGCGACTCAGGAGTGGGCGGAAACACCATATATTTT
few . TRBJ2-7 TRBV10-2 CASSELENEGEQYF TGCGCCAGCAGTGAGCTGGAAAATGAAGGCGAGCAGTACTTC
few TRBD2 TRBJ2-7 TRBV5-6 CASSLSGRPYLQYF TGTGCCAGCAGCTTGAGCGGGAGGCCCTACCTACAGTACTTC
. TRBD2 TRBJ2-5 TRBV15 CATSPGLAGEETQYF TGTGCCACCAGTCCGGGACTAGCGGGAGAAGAGACCCAGTACTTC
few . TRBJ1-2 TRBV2 CASSRPNYGYTF TGTGCCAGCAGTCGGCCTAACTATGGCTACACCTTC
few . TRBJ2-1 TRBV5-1 CASSPTLGAWNEQFF TGCGCCAGCAGCCCAACGTTAGGGGCGTGGAATGAGCAGTTCTTC
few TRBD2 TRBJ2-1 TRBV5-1 CASKLLAGADNEQFF TGCGCCAGCAAACTCCTAGCGGGAGCTGACAATGAGCAGTTCTTC
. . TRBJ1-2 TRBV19 CASSPGTSRNYGYTF TGTGCCAGTAGTCCTGGGACATCCCGAAACTATGGCTACACCTTC
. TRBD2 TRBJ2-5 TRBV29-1 CSVVMIAGGEGETQYF TGCAGCGTTGTTATGATAGCGGGAGGGGAAGGAGAGACCCAGTACTTC
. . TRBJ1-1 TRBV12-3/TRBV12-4 CASSFSVTPEAFF TGTGCCAGCAGTTTTTCCGTTACGCCTGAAGCTTTCTTT
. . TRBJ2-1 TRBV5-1 CASSLVPGERTNEQFF TGCGCCAGCAGCTTGGTTCCGGGAGAACGGACCAATGAGCAGTTCTTC
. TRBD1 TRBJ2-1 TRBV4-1 CASSSDRGHGNEQFF TGCGCCAGCAGCTCCGACAGGGGGCATGGCAATGAGCAGTTCTTC
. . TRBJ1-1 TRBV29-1 CSVGAPTESFF TGCAGCGTTGGGGCTCCCACTGAATCTTTCTTT
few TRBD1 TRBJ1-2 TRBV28 CASSLIEGADYGYTF TGTGCCAGCAGTTTAATCGAGGGGGCGGACTATGGCTACACCTTC
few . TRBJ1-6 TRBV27 CASSLDRQYNSPLHF TGTGCCAGCAGTTTAGACCGACAGTATAATTCACCCCTCCACTTT
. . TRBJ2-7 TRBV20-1 CSASPSSAYEQYF TGCAGTGCTAGCCCCTCAAGTGCCTACGAGCAGTACTTC
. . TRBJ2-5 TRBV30 CAWRPRRRETQYF TGTGCCTGGAGGCCCCGCCGCCGGGAGACCCAGTACTTC
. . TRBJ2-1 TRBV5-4 CASSLDWGTNEQFF TGTGCCAGCAGCTTGGACTGGGGGACGAATGAGCAGTTCTTC
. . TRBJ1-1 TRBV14 CASSQGPGGTEVFF TGTGCCAGCAGCCAAGGGCCAGGAGGCACTGAAGTTTTCTTT
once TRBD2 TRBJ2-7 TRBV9 CASSVDGGRTYEQYF TGTGCCAGCAGCGTAGATGGCGGGAGGACTTACGAGCAGTACTTC
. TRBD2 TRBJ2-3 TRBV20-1 CSARTHGGAGTDTQYF TGCAGTGCTAGAACTCACGGGGGGGCCGGGACAGATACGCAGTATTTT